This entry concerns a single TCR beta chain. Its antigen is not identified. After removal of 1 base from V and 3 bases from J, the junction contained 5 bases not matched to a gene. CDR1 is ENHRY and CDR2 is SYGVKD in the germline V gene. The CDR3 runs to 16 residues. This sample was included in a study of T cell repertoires in cytomegalovirus infection. Turning to the study itself: Peptides in the study included HLA-C-restricted and HLA-B-restricted CMV epitopes.

TCRdb analysed the reads with MiXCR anew, one entry per CDR3 protein. The sample lists a few hundred thousand distinct CDR3 sequences; about 40% were seen once. The clonotype comes from a human donor in good health (CMV status not recorded). Some clones in this sample may be carry-over from other donors' samples. Sequencing used cultured PBMCs, obtained from culture after CMV antigen stimulation. The gene calls are TRBV10-3 and TRBJ2-7; 11 bases match TRBD2. The CDR3 bases are TGTGCCATCAGTGAGTTCCTAGCGGGGGGAGACTACGAGCAGTACTTC. Its protein is CAISEFLAGGDYEQYF.